The 13 T cell receptor beta chains in this list originate from one sample, sequenced in a study of CD4+ T cells in melanoma. The protocol was immunoSEQ multiplex PCR, while the TCRdb copy is restricted to in-frame clones and leaves out a portion. The sample holds roughly 150,000 clones, roughly 91% seen once. The source of these receptors is a human donor with melanoma.

This rearrangement joins TRBV6-5 to TRBJ2-1, with TRBD1 matching over 11 bases. V lost 4 bases to trimming and J lost 8 bases; unmatched junction nucleotides: 4. There are 14 residues in the CDR3. Per germline, CDR1 MNHEY and CDR2 SVGAGI. The CDR3 nucleotides read TGTGCCAGCAGTTCGGACAGGGGGCGAGATGAGCAGTTCTTC. The encoded protein is CASSSDRGRDEQFF.

The chain recombines TRBV4-1 with TRBJ1-3; possibly TRBD1 for D (6 bases). Germline V gene data show CDR1 as MGHRA and CDR2 as YSYEKL. This CDR3 has 17 amino acids. With 4 bases removed from V and 2 bases from J, the gap between germline ends came to 18 bases. CDR3: CASSLRASRGAGNTIYF. The CDR3 region has the DNA TGCGCCAGCAGCCTCCGAGCTTCCAGGGGAGCTGGAAACACCATATATTTT.

The rearrangement links TRBV29-1 to TRBJ1-3; a weak D match, TRBD1 (5 bases). CDR1 SQVTM and CDR2 ANQGSEA come from the germline V gene. Between the trimmed V and J ends, which lost 3 bases and 5 bases, there was a span of 14 bases. The CDR3 extends over 14 amino acids. The CDR3 DNA reads as TGCAGCGTTGAGGTGATCAGGGATCGAAACACCATATATTTT. Translating it yields CSVEVIRDRNTIYF.

The chain combines TRBV4-1 with TRBJ1-2; tentative D call: TRBD1 (5 bases). The CDR3 sequence is 17 residues long. V lost 3 bases and J lost 8, with 25 bases in between. Per germline, CDR1 MGHRA and CDR2 YSYEKL. CDR3 bases: TGCGCCAGCAGCCACGGAGACGGGAGACAGCGGGACGTAGGCTACACCTTC. This translates into CASSHGDGRQRDVGYTF.

The V gene is TRBV23-1, the J gene TRBJ1-5; tentative D call: TRBD1 (5 bases). TRBV23-1 is recorded as an ORF, its role being uncertain. Trimming removed 6 bases from V and 4 bases from J, with 19 bases in between. CDR3 length equals 16 residues. The chain's CDR3 is CASRPQGRDPNQPQHF. The CDR3 DNA reads TGCGCCAGCAGGCCGCAGGGACGTGACCCGAATCAGCCCCAGCATTTT.

The rearrangement uses TRBV29-1 and TRBJ2-5; unclear D gene. Germline V gene lookup returns CDR1 SQVTM and CDR2 ANQGSEA. Trimming took off 4 bases at V and 1 base at J, with 7 bases between the two ends. This CDR3 has 12 amino acids. The CDR3 nucleotides are TGCAGCGTTGTTGCCCTCCAAGAGACCCAGTACTTC. It is translated as CSVVALQETQYF.

The genes are TRBV7-7 and TRBJ2-5; 7 bases map to TRBD2. The germline V gene has CDR1 SSHAT and CDR2 FNYEAQ (reference sequence). The CDR3 extends over 15 amino acids. J gave up 2 bases and V 2 bases, and 5 bases lay outside the gene matches. CDR3 sequence reads: CASSLSRGVQETQYF. The CDR3 DNA sequence: TGTGCCAGCAGCTTAAGCCGGGGGGTACAAGAGACCCAGTACTTC.

The gene calls are TRBV4-1 and TRBJ1-4; weak D call: TRBD1 (6 bases). CDR1 MGHRA and CDR2 YSYEKL come from the germline V gene. The length of the CDR3 is 17 residues. Trimming stripped 1 base from V and 0 bases from J, with 12 bases between. The CDR3: CASSQGNRAATNEKLFF. The CDR3 nucleotides read TGCGCCAGCAGCCAAGGGAACAGGGCGGCAACTAATGAAAAACTGTTTTTT.

The chain is built from TRBV29-1 and TRBJ2-7; D tentatively fits TRBD1 or TRBD2 (7 bases each). Germline CDR1 reads SQVTM; CDR2 reads ANQGSEA. The CDR3 has 14 amino acids. The V end lost 3 bases, the J end lost 5 bases, and 17 bases lay between the germline ends. CDR3 protein: CSVDTAGGDHEQYF. The DNA of the CDR3 is TGCAGCGTTGATACGGCAGGGGGGGACCACGAGCAGTACTTC.

The chain joins TRBV12-2 to TRBJ2-6. TRBV12-2 is given as a pseudogene. The CDR3 extends over 20 amino acids. DNA of the CDR3: TGTGCAAGTCGCTTATCCTTAGACGCCAGAGACCTCTCTGGGGCCAACGTCCTGACTTTC. Amino acid sequence: CASRLSLDARDLSGANVLTF.

The chain joins TRBV4-1 to TRBJ2-2; D may be TRBD2 (6 bases). This CDR3 has 16 residues. Trimming took 2 bases from V and 5 from J, leaving 15 bases between them. CDR1 and CDR2 (germline): MGHRA, YSYEKL. CDR3 loop: CASSQRHSGGTGELFF. CDR3 bases: TGCGCCAGCAGCCAAAGGCACTCCGGAGGGACCGGGGAGCTGTTTTTT.

In regard to this clone: The junction and the germline gene differ at one end; a read error may be behind it. The CDR3 loop is CASSLLRVNIEAFF. Written as DNA, the CDR3 is TGTGCCAGCAGCTTATTACGGGTTAACATTGAAGCTTTCTTT. The chain links TRBV7-2 to TRBJ1-1; no definite D call. The CDR3 is 14 residues long. Looked up from germline, CDR1 is SGHTA and CDR2 is FQGNSA.

This clone has a single count. This sequence joins TRBV5-1 and TRBJ2-5; the match to TRBD1 covers 7 bases. Trimming at V came to 5 bases and at J to 2 bases, leaving 6 bases not matched to a gene. The CDR3 loop spans 14 amino acids. Per germline, CDR1 SGHRS and CDR2 YFSETQ. As DNA, the CDR3 is TGCGCCAGCAGTTCACAGGGGAGACAAGAGACCCAGTACTTC. Translation: CASSSQGRQETQYF.